The 20 T cell receptor beta chains reported below all come from one sample, sequenced in a study of blood T cell repertoires in COVID-19 (dated by TCRdb to about 2020). The method behind the library was the immunoSEQ multiplex PCR assay. Here the immuneACCESS table is served through TCRdb, limited to in-frame sequences with V and J called. Missing clones are a known gap in these copies; in checked studies unresolved V genes cover under half, and the rest lacks a known reason. The sample data list more than 85,000 clones, and over 70% of these were observed just once. Around a quarter of the sample is held by the ten biggest clonotypes. The sequenced material came from peripheral blood. The source of these receptors is an older man with active or convalescent COVID-19.

This clone was counted a few times. The CDR3 DNA is TGTGCCAGCAGTACCGGGACTAGCGGAGGGGCTAATGAGCAGTTCTTC. Amino acid sequence: CASSTGTSGGANEQFF. The chain carries TRBV5-4 and TRBJ2-1; 11 nucleotides align to TRBD2. Germline-derived CDR1 and CDR2 are SGHNT and YYREEE (reference sequence). CDR3 size: 16 residues. J lost 7 bases, V lost 5 bases, and 11 bases had no gene match.

The chain has TRBV12-3 or TRBV12-4 and TRBJ1-1; D unresolved. The CDR3 runs to 12 residues. V lost 5 bases and J lost 0, with 4 bases in between. As DNA, the CDR3 is TGTGCCAGCAGTCCCATGAACACTGAAGCTTTCTTT. It encodes CASSPMNTEAFF.

The chain is built from TRBV4-1 and TRBJ1-2, with 7 bases aligning to TRBD1. The CDR3 runs 14 residues. CDR1 is MGHRA, CDR2 YSYEKL, per germline. V lost 4 bases to trimming and J lost 3 bases; unmatched junction nucleotides: 5. CDR3 loop: CASSPGTADYGYTF. Written as DNA, the CDR3 is TGCGCCAGCAGCCCAGGGACAGCGGACTATGGCTACACCTTC.

CDR3 nucleotides: TGTGCCAGTAGTATGGTTAGCGGGGGCCAAGAGACCCAGTACTTC. Encoded protein: CASSMVSGGQETQYF. The chain has TRBV19 and TRBJ2-5; TRBD2 aligns across 9 bases. V gave up 3 bases and J gave up 1 base; unmatched junction bases: 3. The germline CDR1 and CDR2 sequences are LNHDA and SQIVND (reference sequence). The CDR3 spans 15 residues.

The chain links TRBV3-1 (or the pseudogene TRBV3-2) to TRBJ1-1; possible D gene TRBD1, 5 bases. In germline, CDR1 is LGHDT, CDR2 YNNKEL (reference sequence). Trimming stripped 3 bases from V and 4 bases from J, with 12 bases between. The CDR3 runs 14 residues. CDR3 sequence: CASSQQGRTTEAFF. In DNA form, the CDR3 reads TGTGCCAGCAGCCAGCAGGGTCGGACCACTGAAGCTTTCTTT.

CDR3 sequence (DNA): TGTGCCAGCAGCACCTACAGGGAGCAAGAGACCCAGTACTTC. Residues: CASSTYREQETQYF. The chain recombines TRBV5-4 with TRBJ2-5; D might be TRBD1 (6 bases). Germline V gene lookup returns CDR1 SGHNT and CDR2 YYREEE (reference sequence). V was shortened by 4 bases and J by 2 bases, with 12 bases between the two germline ends. The CDR3 consists of 14 residues.

Only one count was recorded for this clone. The gene calls are TRBV1 and TRBJ1-2; the DNA was not used to check the table's D call, TRBD1. TRBV1 is flagged as a pseudogene. The CDR3 is 18 amino acids. The CDR3 DNA is TGCACCAGCAGCCAAGGGGCTGGCAGGGGGCGGGCTAACTATGGCTACACCTTC. The encoded protein is CTSSQGAGRGRANYGYTF.

This chain connects TRBV30 to TRBJ2-7, with a possible D match to TRBD2 (6 bases). Germline CDR1 is GTSNPN and CDR2 is SVGIG (reference sequence). This CDR3 contains 14 residues. The ends were cut back, 3 bases at V and 0 bases at J, with 12 bases in the middle. The CDR3 sequence: CAWRKEGSSYEQYF. Here the CDR3 DNA reads TGTGCCTGGAGAAAGGAGGGAAGCTCCTACGAGCAGTACTTC.

The chain combines TRBV3-1 (or the pseudogene TRBV3-2) with TRBJ1-5, with D hard to call. V lost 6 bases and J 3 bases, leaving 12 bases between the germline ends. The CDR3 contains 14 residues. Per the germline V gene, CDR1 is LGHDT and CDR2 is YNNKEL (reference sequence). The CDR3 loop is CASSPRLDNQPQHF. The CDR3 DNA reads TGTGCCAGCAGTCCGCGACTCGACAATCAGCCCCAGCATTTT.

The J gene is TRBJ2-7, the V gene TRBV12-3 or TRBV12-4; TRBD1 matches at 8 bases. The CDR3 is 12 amino acids. Trimming took 5 bases from V and 5 from J; bases not matched to a gene: 2. In DNA, the CDR3 is TGTGCCAGCAGTCCACAGGGGGACGAGCAGTACTTC. It codes for CASSPQGDEQYF.

This chain joins TRBV6-5 and TRBJ1-2, with 8 bases lining up with TRBD1. The CDR3 runs to 15 residues. In germline, CDR1 is MNHEY, CDR2 SVGAGI. The J segment lost 7 bases and the V segment lost 6 bases, leaving 13 bases of the junction unmatched. As DNA, the CDR3 is TGTGCCAGCAGCGGTACAGGGGGGACTCTTTCTGGCTACACCTTC. Its translation is CASSGTGGTLSGYTF.

The V gene is TRBV5-1, the J gene TRBJ2-1, with D unclear. V lost 2 bases to trimming and J lost 6 bases, with 6 bases between them. Germline CDR1 SGHRS, CDR2 YFSETQ. This CDR3 is 12 amino acids long. CDR3 protein: CASSFSGNEQFF. CDR3 DNA sequence: TGCGCCAGCAGCTTCTCGGGCAATGAGCAGTTCTTC.

The chain recombines TRBV25-1 with TRBJ1-2, with 7 bases that match TRBD1. Trimming cost V 6 bases and J 0 bases; bases outside gene matches: 1. Per germline, CDR1 MGHDK and CDR2 SYGVNS. This CDR3 is built from 13 residues. The CDR3 nucleotides read TGTGCCAGCAGCAGGGGGGCTAACTATGGCTACACCTTC. This encodes CASSRGANYGYTF.

The chain couples TRBV5-4 to TRBJ2-5, with TRBD1 as a possible D gene (6 bases). There are 16 residues in the CDR3. V was trimmed by 0 bases and J by 1 base, leaving 13 bases between them. Looked up from germline, CDR1 is SGHNT and CDR2 is YYREEE (reference sequence). The CDR3 protein is CASSLVGRTAQETQYF. CDR3 coding DNA: TGTGCCAGCAGCTTGGTGGGTAGGACAGCCCAAGAGACCCAGTACTTC.

The V and J genes are TRBV5-1 and TRBJ1-3; TRBD1 is a possible D gene (6 bases). V was clipped by 1 base and J by 4 bases, with 12 bases between them. This CDR3 has 15 residues. Germline lookup yields CDR1 SGHRS and CDR2 YFSETQ. CDR3 amino acids: CASSLMWGGGNTIYF. The CDR3, as DNA: TGCGCCAGCAGCTTGATGTGGGGGGGCGGAAACACCATATATTTT.

The chain employs TRBV5-8 and TRBJ1-3; D is ambiguous. The length of the CDR3 is 16 residues. Looked up from germline, CDR1 is SGHTS and CDR2 is YDEGEE. V gave up 2 bases and J gave up 0 bases, with 12 bases separating them. CDR3 protein: CASSLGAGSSGNTIYF. The CDR3 DNA reads TGTGCCAGCAGCTTAGGCGCCGGGAGCTCTGGAAACACCATATATTTT. The full variable domain, in which reference TRBV5-8 and TRBJ1-3 provide the parts outside the CDR3, is EAGVTQSPTHLIKTRGQQATLRCSPISGHTSVYWYQQALGLGLQFLLWYDEGEERNRGNFPPRFSGRQFPNYSSELNVNALELEDSALYLCASSLGAGSSGNTIYFGEGSWLTVV.

The chain carries TRBV5-1 and TRBJ2-3; 7 bases are a match to TRBD2. CDR3 length: 15 residues. Germline V gives CDR1 SGHRS, CDR2 YFSETQ. J was trimmed by 2 bases and V by 2 bases; bases with no gene match: 5. CDR3 nucleotide sequence: TGCGCCAGCAGCTTTACTAGCGTAACCACAGATACGCAGTATTTT. This encodes CASSFTSVTTDTQYF.

The chain employs TRBV30 and TRBJ2-7; 9 bases fit TRBD1. The CDR3 spans 15 residues. Germline V CDR1 and CDR2: GTSNPN, SVGIG (reference sequence). The ends lost 3 bases at V and 0 bases at J; junction bases unmatched: 6. CDR3 amino acids: CAWRGGTGSSYEQYF. The CDR3 coding sequence is TGTGCCTGGAGGGGGGGGACAGGGAGCTCCTACGAGCAGTACTTC.

The genes are TRBV19 and TRBJ1-1; D is ambiguous. Trimming shortened V by 1 base and J by 3 bases, and 12 bases separated the two germline ends. Germline CDR1 is LNHDA and CDR2 is SQIVND (reference sequence). This CDR3 region has 15 residues. In DNA, the CDR3 is TGTGCCAGTAGTATAGTACCCTCAGCGGACACTGAAGCTTTCTTT. Amino acids: CASSIVPSADTEAFF.

This clone appeared once. V and J are TRBV28 and TRBJ2-5; 12 bases match TRBD2. CDR1 MDHEN and CDR2 SYDVKM come from the germline V gene. V gave up 3 bases and J gave up 3 bases; unmatched junction bases: 11. The CDR3 consists of 18 residues. CDR3 nucleotide sequence: TGTGCCAGCAGTTTCCCTAGCGGGGGGGAAAGTTTAGAAGAGACCCAGTACTTC. It translates to CASSFPSGGESLEETQYF.